The following is a TCR beta chain sequence with its context. The antigen this receptor binds is unknown. Qualities for individual bases were not recorded, and no much larger clone is one base off. The label giving this sample's treatment or condition can be read as: in vitro stimulation with specific CMV peptide epitopes to enrich CMV-specific T cells. For this chain, trimming is 2 bases at the V end and 6 bases at the J end, and the number of junction bases without a gene match is 7. CDR1 is given as SGHTA and CDR2 as FQGTGA, both from the germline V gene. The CDR3 covers 16 residues, taking in both the cysteine and the phenylalanine. Of the read, only the CDR3 DNA is kept; its 48 bases are in frame from base 1. The instrument given in TCRdb is Illumina HiSeq 1500. Starting from the raw public reads, TCRdb applied fastp trimming at Q25, assembled clones with MiXCR and retained in-frame beta chains. Rows merge per CDR3 protein into single entries with the most common DNA and genes. The sample profile shows 650,000 to 900,000 distinct CDR3 sequences; 30% to 35% of them were found once. The ten most abundant clones make up around 12% of the sample.

The data were obtained in a study of T cell repertoires in cytomegalovirus infection (dated by TCRdb to the late 2010s). In terms of the full investigation: The peptide stimulations were aimed at well-studied HLA-B-restricted epitopes as well as recently identified HLA-C-restricted CMV epitopes, whose presentation resists viral immunomodulation. The HLA type of each donor mattered for the analysis, because public TCR beta signatures pointed to carriage of CMV infection along with the matching HLA type.

The investigation overall reported the following: Cumulative frequency of public TCR beta family members discriminated carriers of CMV infection plus the relevant HLA type in this cohort and an independent roughly 350-donor cohort. The ex vivo response was dominated by HLA-C-restricted CMV-specific TCR beta clonotypes, which also provided the single most frequent clonotype in two of eight donors.

This receptor was obtained from a human donor in good health (CMV status not recorded). Some clones in this sample may be carry-over from other donors' samples. Here the chain combines TRBV7-3 and TRBJ2-1; 10 nucleotides in the junction match TRBD2. The material sequenced was cultured CD8+ T cells from PBMCs, taken from culture after CMV antigen stimulation. Read as DNA, the sequence is TGTGCCAGCAGCTTATATCGAGCGGGGGGGTCCAATGAGCAGTTCTTC. The translation is CASSLYRAGGSNEQFF.